These T cell receptor beta chains were read from a single sample in a study of blood T cell repertoires in COVID-19. Using immunoSEQ multiplex PCR, the repertoire was profiled, and TCRdb retains in-frame clones only, with some absent. Of 180,000 or so clones listed, more than 70% are singletons. Sequencing was performed on peripheral blood. The receptor source for this set is a woman aged 60-75 years with acute or convalescent COVID-19. Each CDR3 is given with its conserved first and last residue.

TRBJ1-2	TRBV5-4	CASTPPTGIGYTF
TRBJ1-5	TRBV6-5	CASSSTPQGQPQHF
TRBJ2-1	TRBV12-3/TRBV12-4	CASSPSYEQFF
TRBJ1-1	TRBV19	CASSSGTGFLTEAFF
TRBJ2-1	TRBV7-6	CASSLSPGGNEQFF
TRBJ1-6	TRBV9	CASSVGGDNSPLHF
TRBJ2-3	TRBV3-1/TRBV3-2	CASSQDRNRKGGPTDTQYF
TRBJ2-6	TRBV19	CASSRYFTDSLSSGANVLTF
TRBJ2-1	TRBV11-3	CASPRERGLAGYGEQFF
TRBJ1-4	TRBV30	CAWSPRGSHNEKLFF
TRBJ1-1	TRBV5-1	CASSQGALNTEAFF
TRBJ1-2	TRBV19	CASRRTGDEGYTF
TRBJ2-3	TRBV10-3	CAIRVAGGSTDTQYF
TRBJ1-1	TRBV5-1	CASSINGGGAFF
TRBJ1-2	TRBV27	CASSSTAWLGYTF
TRBJ2-7	TRBV6-5	CASRRLAGNYEQYF
TRBJ1-3	TRBV5-1	CASTLEGGFSGNTIYF
TRBJ1-3	TRBV18	CASSPNLGVPGNTIYF
TRBJ2-3	TRBV10-1	CASSENPLGGPDTQYF
TRBJ2-2	TRBV9	CASSPTSANTGELFF
TRBJ2-1	TRBV5-4	CASSLRQGTYNEQFF
TRBJ2-3	TRBV11-2	CASSPGTLAVSTDTQYF
TRBJ1-2	TRBV29-1	CSVEGGAGYTF
TRBJ2-6	TRBV5-4	CASARYGLGANVLTF
TRBJ1-4	TRBV4-1	CASSQDHDEKLFF
TRBJ2-1	TRBV2	CATSQDRSSYNEQFF
TRBJ1-3	TRBV6-5	CASRPPGDGNTIYF
TRBJ1-1	TRBV9	CASSTGTGVYGTEAFF
TRBJ1-2	TRBV27	CASSPTTGPYGYTF
TRBJ1-5	TRBV9	CASSSDRHQPQHF
TRBJ1-6	TRBV30	CAGGTGERSPLHF
TRBJ2-7	TRBV29-1	CSGTGVTYEQYF
TRBJ2-5	TRBV7-2	CASSLWAASIETQYF
TRBJ1-2	TRBV7-9	CASSPVAGLWYTF
TRBJ2-1	TRBV5-1	CASSLGGGTYNEQFF
TRBJ2-2	TRBV5-5	CASSLASANTGELFF
TRBJ1-4	TRBV2	CASSAGGLANEKLFF
TRBJ1-1	TRBV19	CASSRRTGNTEAFF
TRBJ1-5	TRBV6-1	CASSELRNSNQPQHF
TRBJ2-7	TRBV10-3	CAIKLLADSYEQYF
TRBJ2-7	TRBV28	CASSLALAPYEQYF
TRBJ1-2	TRBV20-1	CSASQGGEVYGYTF
TRBJ1-5	TRBV7-8	CASSLGTGVSQPQHF
TRBJ2-4	TRBV18	CASSNDRSGGNIQYF
TRBJ2-6	TRBV7-8	CASSSPRAGANVLTF